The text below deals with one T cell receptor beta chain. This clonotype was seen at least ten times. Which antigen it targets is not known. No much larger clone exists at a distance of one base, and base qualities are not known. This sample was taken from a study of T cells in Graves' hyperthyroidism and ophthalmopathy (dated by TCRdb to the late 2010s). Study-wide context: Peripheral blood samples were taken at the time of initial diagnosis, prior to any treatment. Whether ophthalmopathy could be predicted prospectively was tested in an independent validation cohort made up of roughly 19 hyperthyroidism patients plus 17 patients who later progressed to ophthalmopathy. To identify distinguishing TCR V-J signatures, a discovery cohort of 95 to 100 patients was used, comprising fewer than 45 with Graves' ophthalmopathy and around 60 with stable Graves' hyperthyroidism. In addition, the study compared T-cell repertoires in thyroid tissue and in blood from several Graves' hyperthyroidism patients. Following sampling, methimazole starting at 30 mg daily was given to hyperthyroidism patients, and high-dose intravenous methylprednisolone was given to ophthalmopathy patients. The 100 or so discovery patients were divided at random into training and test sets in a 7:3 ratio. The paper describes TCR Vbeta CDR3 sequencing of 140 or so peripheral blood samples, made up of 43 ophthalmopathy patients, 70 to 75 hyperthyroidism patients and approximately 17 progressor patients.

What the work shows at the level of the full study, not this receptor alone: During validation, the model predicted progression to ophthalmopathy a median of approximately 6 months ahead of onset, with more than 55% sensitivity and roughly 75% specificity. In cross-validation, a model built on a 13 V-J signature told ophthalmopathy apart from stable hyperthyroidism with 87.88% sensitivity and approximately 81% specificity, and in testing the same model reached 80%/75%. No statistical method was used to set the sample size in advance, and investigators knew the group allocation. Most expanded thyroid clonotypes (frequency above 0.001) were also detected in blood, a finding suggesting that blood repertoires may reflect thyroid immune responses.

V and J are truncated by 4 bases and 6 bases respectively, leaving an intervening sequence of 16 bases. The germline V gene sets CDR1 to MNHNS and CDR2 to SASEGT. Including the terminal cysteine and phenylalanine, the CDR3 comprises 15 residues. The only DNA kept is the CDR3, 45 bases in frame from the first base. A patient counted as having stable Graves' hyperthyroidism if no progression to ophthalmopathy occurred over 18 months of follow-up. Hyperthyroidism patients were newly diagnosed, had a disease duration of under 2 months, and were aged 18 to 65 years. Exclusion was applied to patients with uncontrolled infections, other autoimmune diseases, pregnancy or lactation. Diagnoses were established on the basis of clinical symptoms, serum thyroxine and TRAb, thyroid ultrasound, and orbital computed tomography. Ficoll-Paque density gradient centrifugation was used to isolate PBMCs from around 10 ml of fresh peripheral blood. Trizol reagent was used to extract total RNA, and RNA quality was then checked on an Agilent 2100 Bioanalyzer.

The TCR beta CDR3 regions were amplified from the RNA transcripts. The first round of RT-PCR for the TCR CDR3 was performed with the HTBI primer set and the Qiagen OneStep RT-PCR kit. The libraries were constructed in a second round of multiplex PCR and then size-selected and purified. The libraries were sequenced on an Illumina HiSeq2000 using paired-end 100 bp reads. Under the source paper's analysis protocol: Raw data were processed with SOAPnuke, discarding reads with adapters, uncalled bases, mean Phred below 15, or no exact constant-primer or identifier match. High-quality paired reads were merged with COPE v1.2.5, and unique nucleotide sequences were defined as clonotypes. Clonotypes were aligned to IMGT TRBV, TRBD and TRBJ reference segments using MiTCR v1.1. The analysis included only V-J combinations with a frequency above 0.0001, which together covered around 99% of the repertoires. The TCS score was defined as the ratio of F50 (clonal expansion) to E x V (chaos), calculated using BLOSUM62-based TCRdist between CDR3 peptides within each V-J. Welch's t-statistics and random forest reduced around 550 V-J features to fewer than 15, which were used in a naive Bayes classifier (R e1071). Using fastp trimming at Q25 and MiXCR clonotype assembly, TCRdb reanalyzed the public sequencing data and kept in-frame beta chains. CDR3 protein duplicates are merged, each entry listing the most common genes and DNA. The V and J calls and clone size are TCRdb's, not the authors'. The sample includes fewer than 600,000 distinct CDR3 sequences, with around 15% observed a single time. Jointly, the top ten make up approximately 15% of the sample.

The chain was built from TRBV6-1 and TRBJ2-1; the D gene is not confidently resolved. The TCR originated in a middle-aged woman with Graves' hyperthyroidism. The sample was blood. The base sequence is TGTGCCAGCAGTGTAGAGTATTGGGCAGGCAATGAGCAGTTCTTC. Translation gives CASSVEYWAGNEQFF.